The 14 T cell receptor beta chains reported below all come from one sample, sequenced in a study of T-cell memory formation after mild COVID-19. TCRdb analysed the 5' RACE reads with MiXCR anew, one entry per CDR3 protein. Here the sample spans about 560,000 distinct CDR3 sequences, about a sixth being singletons. Sequences were obtained from PBMCs or a T cell subset sorted from them (not recorded which). The receptors shown here come from an adult woman who had mild COVID-19 (a few samples of this study predate the infection). Cell type and time point are not known.

The chain combines TRBV4-3 with TRBJ2-2; 14 bases align to TRBD2. Trimming removed 4 bases from V and 6 bases from J; junction bases left unmatched: 13. The CDR3 is 19 residues long. Germline assignment: CDR1 LGHNA and CDR2 YSLEER. CDR3 sequence: CASSLGTSGSILGAGELFF. The CDR3 DNA is TGCGCCAGCAGCCTCGGGACTAGCGGGAGCATCCTCGGAGCCGGGGAGCTGTTTTTT.

The J gene is TRBJ2-7, the V gene TRBV2; 8 bases agree with TRBD2. V lost 10 bases to trimming and J lost 4 bases; unmatched junction nucleotides: 9. The CDR3 is made up of 13 amino acids. CDR1 is SNHLY and CDR2 is FYNNEI in the germline V gene. The CDR3 region is CANKRTSLYEQYF. The CDR3 DNA sequence: TGTGCCAACAAAAGGACTAGCTTATACGAGCAGTACTTC.

The chain uses TRBV7-9 and TRBJ2-2; TRBD2 is a possible D gene (5 bases). This CDR3 contains 15 residues. V lost 5 bases and J 3 bases, leaving 13 bases between the germline ends. CDR1 SEHNR and CDR2 FQNEAQ come from the germline V gene (reference sequence). The CDR3 loop reads CASSPPGMDTGELFF. CDR3 DNA sequence: TGTGCCAGCAGCCCTCCGGGGATGGACACCGGGGAGCTGTTTTTT.

This chain connects TRBV20-1 to TRBJ2-3, with D perhaps assigned TRBD1 or TRBD2 (5 bases each). Germline V gives CDR1 DFQATT, CDR2 SNEGSKA (reference sequence). This CDR3 spans 17 amino acids. Trimming took 1 base from V and 1 from J, leaving 18 bases between them. This CDR3 reads CSARVEWGTPGTDTQYF. CDR3 coding DNA: TGCAGTGCTAGAGTCGAGTGGGGGACGCCAGGCACAGATACGCAGTATTTT.

V is TRBV6-5 and J is TRBJ2-7; D is possibly TRBD1 (5 bases). V dropped 4 bases and J dropped 0 bases, with 13 bases sitting between them. There are 15 residues in the CDR3. CDR1 MNHEY and CDR2 SVGAGI come from the germline V gene. The CDR3 DNA reads as TGTGCCAGCAGTTTCCAGGGCAGCCCCTCCTACGAGCAGTACTTC. This translates into CASSFQGSPSYEQYF.

This clonotype was counted a few times. The CDR3, as DNA: TGTGCCAGCAGCTCGGGACAGGGTTATCAGCCCCAGCATTTT. It is translated as CASSSGQGYQPQHF. The gene calls are TRBV7-9 and TRBJ1-5; 9 bases line up with TRBD1. Germline CDR1 SEHNR, CDR2 FQNEAQ (reference sequence). The CDR3 is 14 amino acids. The V gene end was trimmed by 4 bases and the J gene end by 5 bases; junction bases not matched to a gene: 3.

There are a few counts of this clonotype. This chain links TRBV30 with TRBJ2-1; no reliable D call. With 3 bases removed from V and 8 bases from J, the gap between germline ends came to 8 bases. The germline V gene encodes CDR1 GTSNPN and CDR2 SVGIG (reference sequence). The CDR3 runs to 11 residues. The CDR3, as DNA: TGTGCCTGGAGCGAAAGCTATGAGCAGTTCTTC. It yields the protein CAWSESYEQFF.

A few counts support this clonotype. This chain uses TRBV5-1 with TRBJ2-5; D unclear. The CDR3 has 13 amino acids. Germline-derived CDR1 and CDR2 are SGHRS and YFSETQ. Trimming took off 4 bases at V and 0 bases at J, with 7 bases between the two ends. CDR3 protein: CASSDDNQETQYF. CDR3 coding DNA: TGCGCCAGCAGCGACGATAACCAAGAGACCCAGTACTTC.

The chain carries TRBV7-9 and TRBJ2-7, with D tentatively TRBD2 (6 bases). Trimming shortened V by 2 bases and J by 7 bases, and 15 bases separated the two germline ends. From germline, CDR1 is SEHNR and CDR2 FQNEAQ (reference sequence). This CDR3 is built from 14 residues. In DNA form, the CDR3 reads TGTGCCAGCAGCTTAAAGGGCGGCGGGAAGGAGCAGTACTTC. It codes for CASSLKGGGKEQYF.

This clonotype was observed once. The chain combines TRBV5-4 with TRBJ2-7; D gene unclear. V gave up 3 bases and J gave up 3 bases, with 19 bases separating them. CDR3 length: 16 residues. CDR1 and CDR2 from the germline V gene are SGHNT and YYREEE (reference sequence). The CDR3 DNA is TGTGCCAGCAGCTCCGGTCGTGGACGATACCACTACGAGCAGTACTTC. Translated, it gives CASSSGRGRYHYEQYF.

V gene TRBV3-1 combines with J gene TRBJ2-3; no definite D call. This CDR3 spans 15 amino acids. Trimming took 1 base from V and 5 from J, leaving 13 bases between them. Germline CDR1 LGHDT, CDR2 YNNKEL (reference sequence). The CDR3 region is CASSQAGPLGDTQYF. The CDR3 bases are TGTGCCAGCAGCCAAGCTGGGCCGCTCGGAGATACGCAGTATTTT.

The sample holds many counts of this clonotype. The chain is built from TRBV9 and TRBJ1-4; D not resolved. V was pared by 4 bases and J by 7 bases, with 14 bases between. CDR1 is SGDLS and CDR2 is YYNGEE in the germline V gene. The CDR3 covers 14 residues. CDR3 sequence: CASSKGRGGEKLFF. The CDR3 DNA is TGTGCCAGCAGCAAAGGGAGAGGAGGTGAAAAACTGTTTTTT.

This clonotype occurred a few times. The chain recombines TRBV3-1 with TRBJ2-5; D may be TRBD2 (7 bases). V was pared by 3 bases and J by 1 base, with 12 bases between. This CDR3 comprises 15 residues. In germline, CDR1 is LGHDT, CDR2 YNNKEL (reference sequence). CDR3 residues: CASSQNGGPQETQYF. The DNA for the CDR3 is TGTGCCAGCAGCCAGAACGGGGGGCCCCAAGAGACCCAGTACTTC.

The V call is TRBV9, the J call TRBJ1-2; possibly TRBD1 for D (5 bases). Germline-derived CDR1 and CDR2 are SGDLS and YYNGEE. The length of the CDR3 is 13 residues. V dropped 2 bases and J dropped 5 bases, with 10 bases sitting between them. The CDR3 spells CASSVGTVYGYTF. The CDR3 bases are TGTGCCAGCAGCGTCGGGACGGTTTATGGCTACACCTTC.